This TCR beta chain was identified in a study of blood T cell repertoires in COVID-19. Here immunoSEQ multiplex PCR was the method, and the copy in TCRdb shows in-frame clones only, minus some. The sample has 150,000 to 200,000 clones, 85% to 90% seen once. V was shortened by 10 bases and J by 6 bases, with 15 bases between the two germline ends. The CDR3 runs to 13 residues. Germline V gene data show CDR1 as MNHEY and CDR2 as SVGAGI. The chain uses TRBV6-5 and TRBJ2-2; D remains unclear. The receptor's source is a woman in her sixties or seventies with COVID-19, enrolled during active disease. Sample: peripheral blood. The CDR3 nucleotides are TGTGCCACCGTAAAAGCCCAATCCGGGGAGCTGTTTTTT. This codes for CATVKAQSGELFF.